This T cell receptor (beta chain) emerged from a study of blood T cell repertoires in COVID-19. The V segment lost 3 bases and the J segment 8 bases; nucleotides outside the gene matches: 14. The CDR3 is 15 amino acids. CDR1 DFQATT and CDR2 SNEGSKA come from the germline V gene (reference sequence). Data came from immunoSEQ multiplex PCR; TCRdb stores just in-frame clones and leaves some out. The data hold under 300,000 clones, with around nine tenths observed a single time. Clinical histories supplied by participants themselves formed the basis of cohort assignment. Two consecutive negative NP/OP PCR tests, clearance, or resolved symptoms defined Cohort 3 recovery.

The chain carries TRBV20-1 and TRBJ1-2; TRBD1 aligns across 8 bases. The sequenced sample consisted of PBMCs or T cells enriched from blood (not recorded which). The sequence was collected from a woman in her late teens or twenties who had recovered from COVID-19. This CDR3 reads CSASRQGTDSGGYTF. The CDR3 bases are TGCAGTGCTAGTCGACAGGGGACCGATTCCGGCGGCTACACCTTC.